The 8 T cell receptor beta chains listed next were all sequenced from one sample in a study of human T cells and chemical hapten exposure. Noted time point: patch test 2, 6 weeks after DPC sensitization. The treatment denotes: therapeutic diphenylcyclopropenone sensitization with weekly scalp DPC. Using its own MiXCR run on the RACE reads, TCRdb lists one record per CDR3 protein. The sample carries around 75,000 distinct CDR3 sequences, about a tenth recorded once. The sample in question was whole blood, obtained in connection with sensitization to the hapten diphenylcyclopropenone (DPC). These receptors were obtained from a woman in her 50s with alopecia areata. Some clones in this sample may be carry-over from other donors' samples.

V and J are TRBV11-2 and TRBJ2-5; D call uncertain. Trimming left V 0 bases short and J 1 base short, with 6 bases between. Germline CDR1 SGHAT, CDR2 FQNNGV. The CDR3 is made up of 14 amino acids. This CDR3 is CASSLDRLQETQYF. The CDR3 nucleotides read TGTGCCAGCAGCTTAGACAGGCTCCAAGAGACCCAGTACTTC.

This clonotype was detected ten times or more. The chain uses TRBV29-1 and TRBJ2-1, with no clear D. Trimming cost V 2 bases and J 10 bases, with 9 bases left between them. The CDR3 runs to 11 residues. The germline V gene encodes CDR1 SQVTM and CDR2 ANQGSEA. CDR3 amino acids: CSVELPTEQFF. CDR3 nucleotide sequence: TGCAGCGTTGAACTGCCAACAGAGCAGTTCTTC.

This clonotype showed up just a few times. V is TRBV5-1 and J is TRBJ1-5; 11 nucleotides align to TRBD1. J gave up 6 bases and V 0 bases, and 2 bases lay outside the gene matches. CDR1 and CDR2 (germline): SGHRS, YFSETQ. The CDR3 runs 15 residues. Written as DNA, the CDR3 is TGCGCCAGCAGCTTGGGGACAGGGGGCAGTCAGCCCCAGCATTTT. Its translation is CASSLGTGGSQPQHF.

This clonotype was recorded at least ten times. V is TRBV19 and J is TRBJ2-6; D might be TRBD1 or TRBD2, each matching 5 bases. This CDR3 region has 18 residues. CDR1 is LNHDA, CDR2 SQIVND, per germline (reference sequence). The V gene lost 6 bases and the J gene lost 2 bases, with 20 bases spanning the gap. For the CDR3, the DNA is TGTGCCAGTAGCCTCCCGGGACGGCCTTTCACTGGGGCCAACGTCCTGACTTTC. Its protein is CASSLPGRPFTGANVLTF.

The rearrangement links TRBV5-1 to TRBJ2-1; 10 bases agree with TRBD2. CDR1 is SGHRS, CDR2 YFSETQ, per germline. Germline trimming cut 7 bases from V and 0 bases from J; bases unmatched to any gene: 10. The CDR3 runs to 17 residues. The CDR3 DNA follows: TGCGCCAGCCTTCAGACTAGCGGGCCGAGCTCCTACAATGAGCAGTTCTTC. It is translated as CASLQTSGPSSYNEQFF.

This clonotype was seen ten or more times. The V and J genes are TRBV18 and TRBJ2-1; D is unresolved. The CDR3 has 14 residues. Germline CDR1 and CDR2: KGHSH and LQKENI. Deletions cut 3 bases from V and 5 bases from J, with 11 bases between. CDR3 DNA: TGTGCCAGCTCACCTACGTCCAAAGACAATGAGCAGTTCTTC. This gives the protein CASSPTSKDNEQFF.

This clonotype came up many times. The chain uses TRBV5-1 and TRBJ2-5, with a tentative D call TRBD2 (6 bases). V was shortened by 0 bases and J by 4 bases, with 10 bases between the two germline ends. This CDR3 has 14 amino acids. Germline V lookup: CDR1 SGHRS, CDR2 YFSETQ. CDR3 DNA sequence: TGCGCCAGCAGCTTGGTTGCTAGCGCAGAGACCCAGTACTTC. It specifies CASSLVASAETQYF.

This clonotype was observed at least ten times. J is TRBJ1-1 and V is TRBV12-3 or TRBV12-4; D unresolved. The length of the CDR3 is 14 residues. Between the trimmed V and J ends, which lost 5 bases and 9 bases, there was a span of 19 bases. The CDR3: CASSPSNTLTQAFF. In DNA, the CDR3 is TGTGCCAGCAGTCCAAGCAACACCCTAACCCAAGCTTTCTTT.